Reported below is one T cell receptor beta chain. Its cognate antigen is unknown. These data belong to a study of T cell responses to AZD1222 COVID-19 vaccine. Across the whole study: Combined were second doses at about 4 or about 12 weeks.

Generated by immunoSEQ multiplex PCR, the TCRdb table keeps only in-frame clones and is missing some. The data hold 90,000 to 150,000 clones, with around 85% observed a single time. In germline, CDR1 is SGHDT, CDR2 YYEEEE. V was trimmed by 5 bases and J by 3 bases, leaving 15 bases between them. The CDR3 is 14 amino acids. Findings and caveats of the study: Spike-spanning, vaccine-associated CD4 TCRs were dominant at 160-218 and 743-854. Repertoire sampling was restricted to post-peak T cell response timepoints.

The material was peripheral blood, obtained on day 0 of AZD1222 vaccination. This clonotype originated in an adult in good health. The chain couples TRBV5-6 to TRBJ2-7; a possible D gene is TRBD1 (6 bases). CDR3 in DNA: TGTGCCAGCAGTTCCGGGACACTAAACTACGAGCAGTACTTC. This encodes CASSSGTLNYEQYF. Supplemented by reference TRBV5-6 and TRBJ2-7, the full variable domain reads DAGVTQSPTHLIKTRGQQVTLRCSPKSGHDTVSWYQQALGQGPQFIFQYYEEEERQRGNFPDRFSGHQFPNYSSELNVNALLLGDSALYLCASSSGTLNYEQYFGPGTRLTVT.